This T cell receptor (beta chain) was recovered during a study of B cell selection in AIRE deficiency. Regulatory T cells were sorted as CD4+CD25hiCD127low/negative cells. Study results and limitations: Of 3657 shared Treg TCRbeta sequences, 25% to 40% were healthy-only, just under 9.5% patient-only.

As concerns this clone: The antigen is undetermined.

Germline V gene data show CDR1 as SGDLS and CDR2 as YYNGEE. This CDR3 region has 15 residues. V was clipped by 4 bases and J by 5 bases; unmatched bases: 10. Sequencing used immunoSEQ multiplex PCR; TCRdb keeps in-frame clones, though not all of them. This sample has 20,000 to 25,000 clones, with roughly 93% found just once. The chain uses TRBV9 and TRBJ1-2, with 8 positions matching TRBD1. The sequence derives from a human donor with AIRE deficiency. The sequencing sample was made of Tregs sorted from PBMCs. The CDR3 region has the DNA TGTGCCAGCAGCCCCCGGGCAGGGGGCGGATATGGCTACACCTTC. Protein: CASSPRAGGGYGYTF. The full variable domain, with the rest looked up from reference TRBV9 and TRBJ1-2, is DSGVTQTPKHLITATGQRVTLRCSPRSGDLSVYWYQQSLDQGLQFLIQYYNGEERAKGNILERFSAQQFPDLHSELNLSSLELGDSALYFCASSPRAGGGYGYTFGSGTRLTVV.